Listed here are 5 T cell receptor beta chains from one sample, sequenced in a study of vaccination and CD4 T cells after COVID-19. Treatment given: roughly ten-day PBMC culture with coronavirus spike peptide pools or control peptides (ViraFEST assay). Those CD4+ T cells from the unexposed donor predate the COVID-19 pandemic (2011-2018). Their antigens are not known. Sequenced with the Oncomine TCR Beta short-read assay was DNA taken from cultured CD4+ T cells. Scientists extracted genomic DNA from CD4+ T cells grown in culture. TCRdb reanalysed the PCR reads using MiXCR and keeps one entry per CDR3 protein. This table holds more than 6,000 distinct CDR3 sequences, around a third found once. Source material: CD4+ T cells from blood, cultured in vitro. Source of these receptors: a human donor in good health.

This clonotype was counted once. This chain uses TRBV20-1 with TRBJ2-1, with D maybe TRBD1 (6 bases). This CDR3 spans 12 amino acids. Germline CDR1 DFQATT, CDR2 SNEGSKA (reference sequence). Here the CDR3 DNA reads TGCAGAACAGGGTCAGGGTACAATGAGCAGTTCTTC. Protein product: CRTGSGYNEQFF.

The chain has TRBV30 and TRBJ1-2; D perhaps matches TRBD1 (5 bases). This CDR3 is 14 amino acids long. The germline V gene encodes CDR1 GTSNPN and CDR2 SVGIG (reference sequence). V dropped 2 bases and J dropped 4 bases, with 14 bases sitting between them. CDR3 in DNA: TGTGCCTGGAGTCACCCGAGGGGCTTCTATGGCTACACCTTC. Amino acid sequence: CAWSHPRGFYGYTF. The variable domain in full, completed from reference TRBV30 and TRBJ1-2, reads SQTIHQWPATLVQPVGSPLSLECTVEGTSNPNLYWYRQAAGRGLQLLFYSVGIGQISSEVPQNLSASRPQDRQFILSSKKLLLSDSGFYLCAWSHPRGFYGYTFGSGTRLTVV.

This clonotype was recorded a few times. The DNA of the CDR3 is TGTGCCATCAGTGAGATGGACAGGAGCGCGAACACCGGGGAGCTGTTTTTT. Protein product: CAISEMDRSANTGELFF. The J gene is TRBJ2-2, the V gene TRBV10-3; 7 nucleotides agree with TRBD1. Germline V gene data show CDR1 as ENHRY and CDR2 as SYGVKD. V shed 2 bases and J 0 bases; nucleotides not matched to a gene: 6. The CDR3 extends over 17 amino acids.

This clonotype was seen a few times. The rearrangement joins TRBV28 to TRBJ1-5, with 7 positions matching TRBD1. With 4 bases clipped from V and 6 bases from J, the junction kept 6 bases outside the gene matches. There are 14 residues in the CDR3. In germline, CDR1 is MDHEN, CDR2 SYDVKM. For the CDR3, the DNA is TGTGCCAGCAGTTCCGCGACAGGGAGTCAGCCCCAGCATTTT. This sequence encodes CASSSATGSQPQHF.

The genes are TRBV18 and TRBJ2-7, with D tentatively TRBD1 (5 bases). The CDR3 contains 15 residues. Deletions cut 1 base from V and 2 bases from J, with 12 bases between. Per germline, CDR1 KGHSH and CDR2 LQKENI. CDR3 amino acids: CASSPQPGSAYEQYF. As DNA, the CDR3 is TGTGCCAGCTCACCACAACCAGGGTCGGCCTACGAGCAGTACTTC.